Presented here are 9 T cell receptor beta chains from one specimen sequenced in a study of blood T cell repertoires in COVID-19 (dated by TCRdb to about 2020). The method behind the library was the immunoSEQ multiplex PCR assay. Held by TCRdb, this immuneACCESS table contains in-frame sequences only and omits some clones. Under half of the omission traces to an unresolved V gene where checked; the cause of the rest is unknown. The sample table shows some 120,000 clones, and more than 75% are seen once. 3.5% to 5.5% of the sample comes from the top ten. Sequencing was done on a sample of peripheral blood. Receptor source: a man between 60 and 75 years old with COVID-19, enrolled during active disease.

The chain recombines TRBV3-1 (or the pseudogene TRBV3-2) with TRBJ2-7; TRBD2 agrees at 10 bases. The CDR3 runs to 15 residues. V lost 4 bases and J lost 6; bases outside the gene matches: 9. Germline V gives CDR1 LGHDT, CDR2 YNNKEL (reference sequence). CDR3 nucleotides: TGTGCCAGCAGCCCCTGGACTAGCGGAGTGCGCGAGCAGTACTTC. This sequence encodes CASSPWTSGVREQYF.

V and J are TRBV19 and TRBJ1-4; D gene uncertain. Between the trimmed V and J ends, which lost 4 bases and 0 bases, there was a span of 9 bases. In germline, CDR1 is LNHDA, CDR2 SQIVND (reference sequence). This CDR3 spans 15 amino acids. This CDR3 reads CASSNQAATNEKLFF. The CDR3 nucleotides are TGTGCCAGTAGTAACCAGGCTGCAACTAATGAAAAACTGTTTTTT. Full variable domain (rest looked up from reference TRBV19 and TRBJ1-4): DGGITQSPKYLFRKEGQNVTLSCEQNLNHDAMYWYRQDPGQGLRLIYYSQIVNDFQKGDIAEGYSVSREKKESFPLTVTSAQKNPTAFYLCASSNQAATNEKLFFGSGTQLSVL.

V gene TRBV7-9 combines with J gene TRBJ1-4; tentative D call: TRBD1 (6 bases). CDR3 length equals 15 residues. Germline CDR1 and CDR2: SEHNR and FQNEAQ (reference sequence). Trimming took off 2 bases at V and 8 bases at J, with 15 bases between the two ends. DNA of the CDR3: TGTGCCAGCAGCTTAACAGGGTTTGTAGAAGAAAAACTGTTTTTT. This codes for CASSLTGFVEEKLFF. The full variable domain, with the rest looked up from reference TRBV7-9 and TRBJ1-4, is DTGVSQNPRHKITKRGQNVTFRCDPISEHNRLYWYRQTLGQGPEFLTYFQNEAQLEKSRLLSDRFSAERPKGSFSTLEIQRTEQGDSAMYLCASSLTGFVEEKLFFGSGTQLSVL.

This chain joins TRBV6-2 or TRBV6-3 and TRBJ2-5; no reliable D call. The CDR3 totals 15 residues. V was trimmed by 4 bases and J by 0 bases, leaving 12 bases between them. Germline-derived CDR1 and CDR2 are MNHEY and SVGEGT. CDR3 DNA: TGTGCCAGCAGTTCCCCCCTTGAGTACCAAGAGACCCAGTACTTC. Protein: CASSSPLEYQETQYF.

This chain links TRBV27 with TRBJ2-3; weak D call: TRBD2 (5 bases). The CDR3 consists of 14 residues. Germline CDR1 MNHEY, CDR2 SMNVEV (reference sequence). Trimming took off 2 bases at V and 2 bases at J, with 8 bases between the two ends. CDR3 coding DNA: TGTGCCAGCAGTTTAGCTAGCCCCACAGATACGCAGTATTTT. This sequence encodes CASSLASPTDTQYF.

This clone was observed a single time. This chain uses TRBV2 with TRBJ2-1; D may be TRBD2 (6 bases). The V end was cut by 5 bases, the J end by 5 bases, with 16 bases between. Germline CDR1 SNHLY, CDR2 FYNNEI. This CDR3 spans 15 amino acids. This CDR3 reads CASSLYSGTNNEQFF. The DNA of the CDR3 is TGTGCCAGCAGTCTATATAGCGGAACAAACAATGAGCAGTTCTTC. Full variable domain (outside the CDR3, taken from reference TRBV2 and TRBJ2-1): EPEVTQTPSHQVTQMGQEVILRCVPISNHLYFYWYRQILGQKVEFLVSFYNNEISEKSEIFDDQFSVERPDGSNFTLKIRSTKLEDSAMYFCASSLYSGTNNEQFFGPGTRLTVL.

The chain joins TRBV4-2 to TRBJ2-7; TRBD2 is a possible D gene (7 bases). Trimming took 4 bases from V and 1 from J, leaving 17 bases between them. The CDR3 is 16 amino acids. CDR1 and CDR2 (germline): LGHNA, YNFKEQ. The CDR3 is CASSRGGGRDSYEQYF. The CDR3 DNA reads TGTGCCAGCAGCCGAGGGGGTGGGAGGGATTCCTACGAGCAGTACTTC.

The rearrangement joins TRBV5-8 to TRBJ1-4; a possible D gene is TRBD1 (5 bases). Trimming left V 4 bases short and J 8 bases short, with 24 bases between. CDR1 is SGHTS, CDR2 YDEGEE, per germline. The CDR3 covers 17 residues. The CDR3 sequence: CASSHRVGQGIEEKLFF. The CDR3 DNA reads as TGTGCCAGCAGCCACCGCGTGGGGCAGGGAATTGAAGAAAAACTGTTTTTT. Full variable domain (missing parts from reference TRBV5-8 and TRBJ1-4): EAGVTQSPTHLIKTRGQQATLRCSPISGHTSVYWYQQALGLGLQFLLWYDEGEERNRGNFPPRFSGRQFPNYSSELNVNALELEDSALYLCASSHRVGQGIEEKLFFGSGTQLSVL.

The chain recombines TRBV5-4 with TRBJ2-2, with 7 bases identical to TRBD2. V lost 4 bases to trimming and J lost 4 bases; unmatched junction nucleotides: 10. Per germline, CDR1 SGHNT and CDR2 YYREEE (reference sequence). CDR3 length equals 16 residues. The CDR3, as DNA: TGTGCCAGCAGCCCCGGTGGAGCGGGGAGCACCGGGGAGCTGTTTTTT. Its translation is CASSPGGAGSTGELFF.